This is a list of T cell receptor beta chains from one sample in a study of blood T cell repertoires in COVID-19. Sequencing used immunoSEQ multiplex PCR; TCRdb keeps in-frame clones, though not all of them. The table has under 200,000 clones, roughly 83% seen once. Material: peripheral blood. The receptors shown here come from a woman in her thirties or forties with COVID-19, enrolled during active disease. Both conserved end residues are part of each CDR3. Fields, in order: V gene, J gene, clone size, D gene, CDR3 protein, CDR3 DNA. The D gene is left open where the match is weak. Clone size is given for some rows only: seen once, a few or many times, or a class if the clone is expanded.

v_call: TRBV5-1
j_call: TRBJ1-1
clone_size: NA
d_call: NA
cdr3_aa: CASSPGLNTEAFF
cdr3_nt: TGCGCCAGCAGCCCAGGATTGAACACTGAAGCTTTCTTT

v_call: TRBV11-1
j_call: TRBJ1-6
clone_size: NA
d_call: NA
cdr3_aa: CASVRGFDYNSPLHF
cdr3_nt: TGTGCCAGCGTAAGGGGCTTTGACTATAATTCACCCCTCCACTTT

v_call: TRBV7-2
j_call: TRBJ2-2
clone_size: NA
d_call: NA
cdr3_aa: CASSLYSGELFF
cdr3_nt: TGTGCCAGCAGCTTATATAGCGGGGAGCTGTTTTTT

v_call: TRBV7-2
j_call: TRBJ2-7
clone_size: NA
d_call: NA
cdr3_aa: CASSFVFASENYEQYF
cdr3_nt: TGTGCCAGCAGCTTTGTATTCGCTAGCGAGAATTACGAGCAGTACTTC

v_call: TRBV3-1/TRBV3-2
j_call: TRBJ2-3
clone_size: NA
d_call: TRBD2
cdr3_aa: CASSQSSGGATDTQYF
cdr3_nt: TGTGCCAGCAGCCAGTCTAGCGGGGGGGCCACAGATACGCAGTATTTT

v_call: TRBV2
j_call: TRBJ1-1
clone_size: NA
d_call: NA
cdr3_aa: CASSELGALNTEAFF
cdr3_nt: TGTGCCAGCAGTGAGCTAGGGGCCCTGAACACTGAAGCTTTCTTT

v_call: TRBV2
j_call: TRBJ2-1
clone_size: NA
d_call: TRBD1
cdr3_aa: CASSSRTGAYNEQFF
cdr3_nt: TGTGCCAGCAGTTCGCGGACAGGGGCCTACAATGAGCAGTTCTTC

v_call: TRBV29-1
j_call: TRBJ2-7
clone_size: NA
d_call: NA
cdr3_aa: CSVEGVTGKGGYEQYF
cdr3_nt: TGCAGCGTTGAAGGGGTAACCGGGAAGGGAGGCTACGAGCAGTACTTC

v_call: TRBV20-1
j_call: TRBJ2-2
clone_size: few
d_call: NA
cdr3_aa: CSASKGGEAGELFF
cdr3_nt: TGCAGTGCTAGTAAAGGGGGTGAGGCCGGGGAGCTGTTTTTT

v_call: TRBV5-1
j_call: TRBJ2-7
clone_size: NA
d_call: TRBD1
cdr3_aa: CASSLPGQGAEQYF
cdr3_nt: TGCGCCAGCAGCTTGCCGGGACAGGGGGCCGAGCAGTACTTC

v_call: TRBV6-5
j_call: TRBJ1-1
clone_size: few
d_call: TRBD1
cdr3_aa: CASIHTGGTNTEAFF
cdr3_nt: TGTGCCAGCATTCATACAGGGGGCACGAACACTGAAGCTTTCTTT

v_call: TRBV6-4
j_call: TRBJ2-7
clone_size: NA
d_call: NA
cdr3_aa: CASSAYADRGYEQYF
cdr3_nt: TGTGCCAGCAGTGCCTACGCCGACCGGGGGTACGAGCAGTACTTC

v_call: TRBV18
j_call: TRBJ2-7
clone_size: NA
d_call: TRBD2
cdr3_aa: CASSPFGLAGGGEQYF
cdr3_nt: TGTGCCAGCTCACCTTTCGGACTAGCGGGAGGGGGCGAGCAGTACTTC

v_call: TRBV30
j_call: TRBJ2-1
clone_size: NA
d_call: NA
cdr3_aa: CAWGLSYNEQFF
cdr3_nt: TGTGCCTGGGGACTATCCTACAATGAGCAGTTCTTC

v_call: TRBV27
j_call: TRBJ2-7
clone_size: NA
d_call: TRBD2
cdr3_aa: CASSRVVGTSPLEQYF
cdr3_nt: TGTGCCAGCAGTCGGGTTGTCGGGACTAGTCCTCTCGAGCAGTACTTC

v_call: TRBV11-3
j_call: TRBJ2-1
clone_size: NA
d_call: NA
cdr3_aa: CASSLAAVTYNEQFF
cdr3_nt: TGTGCCAGCAGCTTAGCCGCGGTTACCTACAATGAGCAGTTCTTC

v_call: TRBV14
j_call: TRBJ2-7
clone_size: once
d_call: TRBD2
cdr3_aa: CASSPRSSAGATYEQYF
cdr3_nt: TGTGCCAGCAGCCCCCGTTCGTCAGCGGGAGCCACCTACGAGCAGTACTTC

v_call: TRBV9
j_call: TRBJ1-4
clone_size: NA
d_call: TRBD1
cdr3_aa: CASSVDPGGQGADEKLFF
cdr3_nt: TGTGCCAGCAGCGTAGATCCAGGAGGACAGGGGGCTGATGAAAAACTGTTTTTT

v_call: TRBV11-2
j_call: TRBJ2-1
clone_size: NA
d_call: TRBD2
cdr3_aa: CASRGLDSSYNEQFF
cdr3_nt: TGTGCCAGCAGAGGACTAGATAGCTCCTACAATGAGCAGTTCTTC

v_call: TRBV3-1/TRBV3-2
j_call: TRBJ2-3
clone_size: NA
d_call: TRBD2
cdr3_aa: CASSQEIFGGGPLLSRTDTQYF
cdr3_nt: TGTGCCAGCAGCCAAGAGATCTTTGGCGGGGGGCCTCTTCTGTCGAGGACAGATACGCAGTATTTT

v_call: TRBV6-5
j_call: TRBJ1-2
clone_size: NA
d_call: NA
cdr3_aa: CASRAGQNNYGYTF
cdr3_nt: TGTGCCAGCAGAGCTGGACAGAACAACTATGGCTACACCTTC

v_call: TRBV7-7
j_call: TRBJ2-1
clone_size: NA
d_call: TRBD2
cdr3_aa: CASSSQLAGGQEQFF
cdr3_nt: TGTGCCAGCAGTTCCCAACTAGCGGGAGGCCAGGAGCAGTTCTTC

v_call: TRBV5-6
j_call: TRBJ1-1
clone_size: NA
d_call: NA
cdr3_aa: CASSLGSGRAEAFF
cdr3_nt: TGTGCCAGCAGCTTGGGGTCAGGTCGAGCTGAAGCTTTCTTT

v_call: TRBV18
j_call: TRBJ2-2
clone_size: NA
d_call: TRBD2
cdr3_aa: CASSPRTTSGGNTGELFF
cdr3_nt: TGTGCCAGCTCACCACGGACTACTAGCGGGGGGAACACCGGGGAGCTGTTTTTT

v_call: TRBV6-5
j_call: TRBJ1-2
clone_size: NA
d_call: NA
cdr3_aa: CASRRTAQSNYGYTF
cdr3_nt: TGTGCCAGCAGACGGACAGCCCAATCGAACTATGGCTACACCTTC

v_call: TRBV7-6
j_call: TRBJ1-6
clone_size: NA
d_call: NA
cdr3_aa: CASTNGGGSAPLHF
cdr3_nt: TGTGCCAGCACGAATGGTGGGGGGTCCGCACCCCTCCACTTT

v_call: TRBV19
j_call: TRBJ2-7
clone_size: NA
d_call: NA
cdr3_aa: CASTPGHSYEQYF
cdr3_nt: TGTGCCAGTACCCCAGGGCATTCCTACGAGCAGTACTTC

v_call: TRBV29-1
j_call: TRBJ1-1
clone_size: NA
d_call: NA
cdr3_aa: CSVRRQANTEAFF
cdr3_nt: TGCAGCGTTAGGCGACAGGCGAACACTGAAGCTTTCTTT

v_call: TRBV3-1/TRBV3-2
j_call: TRBJ2-2
clone_size: once
d_call: TRBD2
cdr3_aa: CASSLRTSLAGELFF
cdr3_nt: TGTGCCAGCAGCCTCCGGACTAGTCTTGCCGGGGAGCTGTTTTTT

v_call: TRBV6-5
j_call: TRBJ1-5
clone_size: NA
d_call: NA
cdr3_aa: CASSYRRGAKTQHF
cdr3_nt: TGTGCCAGCAGTTACAGGAGGGGAGCCAAAACCCAGCATTTT

v_call: TRBV5-1
j_call: TRBJ1-2
clone_size: NA
d_call: NA
cdr3_aa: CASSLVTAPDGYTF
cdr3_nt: TGCGCCAGCAGCTTGGTGACAGCTCCTGATGGCTACACCTTC

v_call: TRBV6-1
j_call: TRBJ1-3
clone_size: NA
d_call: NA
cdr3_aa: CASSEAHGGSSGNTIYF
cdr3_nt: TGTGCCAGCAGTGAAGCGCATGGAGGCTCCTCTGGAAACACCATATATTTT

v_call: TRBV7-9
j_call: TRBJ2-6
clone_size: NA
d_call: TRBD1
cdr3_aa: CASSSGLGQLNSGANVLTF
cdr3_nt: TGTGCCAGCAGCTCAGGTTTGGGACAGCTGAATTCTGGGGCCAACGTCCTGACTTTC

v_call: TRBV3-1/TRBV3-2
j_call: TRBJ2-2
clone_size: NA
d_call: TRBD1
cdr3_aa: CASRTGVLGELFF
cdr3_nt: TGTGCCAGCAGGACAGGGGTCCTCGGGGAGCTGTTTTTT

v_call: TRBV7-2
j_call: TRBJ1-2
clone_size: NA
d_call: TRBD1
cdr3_aa: CASRRDRGPLYYGYTF
cdr3_nt: TGTGCCAGCAGACGGGACAGGGGCCCTCTTTACTATGGCTACACCTTC

v_call: TRBV9
j_call: TRBJ2-3
clone_size: NA
d_call: NA
cdr3_aa: CASGWGRSTDTQYF
cdr3_nt: TGTGCCAGCGGCTGGGGGCGTAGCACAGATACGCAGTATTTT

v_call: TRBV3-1/TRBV3-2
j_call: TRBJ2-5
clone_size: NA
d_call: NA
cdr3_aa: CASSQDPLAGNLQETQYF
cdr3_nt: TGTGCCAGCAGCCAAGACCCTTTGGCCGGGAACCTACAAGAGACCCAGTACTTC